A selection of T cell receptor beta chains follows, all from one sample in a study of metastatic and nonmetastatic thyroid tumors. TCRdb called clones again from the PCR reads with MiXCR. The sample includes around 59,000 clones, about a sixth of them seen just once. Sequencing was carried out using blood. All receptors come from a male donor with papillary thyroid cancer or a benign thyroid nodule (not recorded which). Some clones in this sample may be carry-over from other donors' samples. The CDR3 runs from the conserved cysteine through the conserved F or W. D genes are given only for firm matches. Only part of the rows carry a size: once, few, many, or a class if the clone is expanded.

abundance: many; d_gene: NA; len: 12; v_gene: TRBV29-1; j_gene: TRBJ1-5; CDR3aa: CSVKQGSQPQHF; CDR3nt: TGCAGCGTTAAACAGGGTAGCCAGCCCCAGCATTTT
abundance: NA; d_gene: NA; len: 12; v_gene: TRBV5-6; j_gene: TRBJ2-7; CDR3aa: CASSLVSYEQYF; CDR3nt: TGTGCCAGCAGCTTGGTTTCCTACGAGCAGTACTTC
abundance: NA; d_gene: NA; len: 15; v_gene: TRBV7-6; j_gene: TRBJ2-2; CDR3aa: CASSLTSGGTGDLFF; CDR3nt: TGTGCCAGCAGCTTAACGAGTGGGGGCACCGGGGATCTGTTTTTT
abundance: many; d_gene: NA; len: 14; v_gene: TRBV3-1; j_gene: TRBJ2-7; CDR3aa: CASSQAPGLHEQYF; CDR3nt: TGTGCCAGCAGCCAGGCCCCGGGGTTGCACGAGCAGTACTTC
abundance: many; d_gene: TRBD1; len: 16; v_gene: TRBV24-1; j_gene: TRBJ2-4; CDR3aa: CATSDPRQGEVHIQYF; CDR3nt: TGTGCCACCAGTGACCCTCGACAGGGTGAGGTTCACATTCAGTACTTC
abundance: many; d_gene: NA; len: 16; v_gene: TRBV12-3/TRBV12-4; j_gene: TRBJ2-2; CDR3aa: CASSLAGRVPTGELFF; CDR3nt: TGTGCCAGCAGCCTGGCCGGCAGGGTCCCCACCGGGGAGCTGTTTTTT
abundance: many; d_gene: TRBD2; len: 16; v_gene: TRBV30; j_gene: TRBJ2-1; CDR3aa: CAWRDLAGEPYNEQFF; CDR3nt: TGTGCCTGGAGGGACTTAGCGGGGGAGCCCTACAATGAGCAGTTCTTC
abundance: many; d_gene: NA; len: 14; v_gene: TRBV20-1; j_gene: TRBJ2-2; CDR3aa: CSARLAGLAGELFF; CDR3nt: TGCAGTGCGCGACTCGCGGGTTTGGCCGGGGAGCTGTTTTTT
abundance: many; d_gene: NA; len: 15; v_gene: TRBV20-1; j_gene: TRBJ2-2; CDR3aa: CSARRVSADTGELFF; CDR3nt: TGCAGTGCTAGGAGGGTTTCAGCGGACACCGGGGAGCTGTTTTTT
abundance: many; d_gene: NA; len: 11; v_gene: TRBV7-9; j_gene: TRBJ2-5; CDR3aa: CASSFGETQYF; CDR3nt: TGTGCCAGCAGCTTCGGGGAGACCCAGTACTTC
abundance: many; d_gene: TRBD2; len: 15; v_gene: TRBV25-1; j_gene: TRBJ2-1; CDR3aa: CASSGTSGNVNEQFF; CDR3nt: TGTGCCAGCAGTGGTACTAGCGGGAACGTCAATGAGCAGTTCTTC
abundance: many; d_gene: TRBD2; len: 16; v_gene: TRBV6-2/TRBV6-3; j_gene: TRBJ2-3; CDR3aa: CASSYEAGVSTDTQYF; CDR3nt: TGTGCCAGCAGTTACGAAGCGGGGGTAAGCACAGATACGCAGTATTTT
abundance: many; d_gene: TRBD1; len: 16; v_gene: TRBV6-4; j_gene: TRBJ1-5; CDR3aa: CASSEHQGAPGQPQHF; CDR3nt: TGTGCCAGCAGTGAACATCAGGGGGCGCCGGGTCAGCCCCAGCATTTT
abundance: many; d_gene: TRBD2; len: 16; v_gene: TRBV2; j_gene: TRBJ2-5; CDR3aa: CASSGAPGLVYETQYF; CDR3nt: TGTGCCAGCAGTGGAGCCCCGGGACTAGTGTATGAGACCCAGTACTTC
abundance: NA; d_gene: TRBD1; len: 15; v_gene: TRBV11-2; j_gene: TRBJ1-3; CDR3aa: CASSLRQGGGNTIYF; CDR3nt: TGTGCCAGCAGCCTCCGACAGGGGGGCGGAAACACCATATATTTT
abundance: many; d_gene: NA; len: 12; v_gene: TRBV2; j_gene: TRBJ1-2; CDR3aa: CASSPSNYGYTF; CDR3nt: TGTGCCAGCAGTCCGAGTAACTATGGCTACACCTTC
abundance: many; d_gene: NA; len: 15; v_gene: TRBV7-9; j_gene: TRBJ2-1; CDR3aa: CASSLADLVFNEQFF; CDR3nt: TGTGCCAGCAGCTTAGCCGATCTAGTTTTCAATGAGCAGTTCTTC
abundance: many; d_gene: NA; len: 16; v_gene: TRBV18; j_gene: TRBJ1-4; CDR3aa: CASSPGNDATNEKLFF; CDR3nt: TGTGCCAGCTCACCGGGGAACGACGCAACTAATGAAAAACTGTTTTTT
abundance: many; d_gene: NA; len: 15; v_gene: TRBV24-1; j_gene: TRBJ1-1; CDR3aa: CATSDSTAMNTEAFF; CDR3nt: TGTGCCACCAGTGATTCGACAGCTATGAACACTGAAGCTTTCTTT
abundance: NA; d_gene: NA; len: 17; v_gene: TRBV5-4; j_gene: TRBJ1-1; CDR3aa: CASISQLSKTVNTEAFF; CDR3nt: TGTGCCAGCATCTCCCAACTCTCGAAGACAGTGAACACTGAAGCTTTCTTT
abundance: NA; d_gene: NA; len: 16; v_gene: TRBV20-1; j_gene: TRBJ1-6; CDR3aa: CSARDPGRSVNSPLHF; CDR3nt: TGCAGTGCTAGAGATCCCGGTAGGAGTGTAAATTCACCCCTCCACTTT
abundance: many; d_gene: NA; len: 15; v_gene: TRBV19; j_gene: TRBJ1-5; CDR3aa: CASTPQDRVNQPQHF; CDR3nt: TGTGCCAGTACCCCGCAGGACAGAGTCAATCAGCCCCAGCATTTT
abundance: many; d_gene: NA; len: 15; v_gene: TRBV2; j_gene: TRBJ2-7; CDR3aa: CASSEAGGGPYEQYF; CDR3nt: TGTGCCAGCAGTGAAGCGGGCGGGGGCCCCTACGAGCAGTACTTC
abundance: NA; d_gene: TRBD2; len: 18; v_gene: TRBV29-1; j_gene: TRBJ2-1; CDR3aa: CSVEDASWEGRYYNEQFF; CDR3nt: TGCAGCGTTGAAGATGCATCGTGGGAGGGGCGATATTACAATGAGCAGTTCTTC
abundance: few; d_gene: TRBD1; len: 22; v_gene: TRBV2; j_gene: TRBJ2-6; CDR3aa: CASSVRLSARGMTVSGANVLTF; CDR3nt: TGTGCCAGCAGTGTCCGATTGTCAGCCAGGGGGATGACGGTTTCTGGGGCCAACGTCCTGACTTTC
abundance: NA; d_gene: NA; len: 15; v_gene: TRBV20-1; j_gene: TRBJ2-2; CDR3aa: CSARVGDSNTGELFF; CDR3nt: TGCAGTGCTAGAGTGGGGGACTCGAACACCGGGGAGCTGTTTTTT
abundance: NA; d_gene: NA; len: 16; v_gene: TRBV6-1; j_gene: TRBJ2-2; CDR3aa: CASGENRATGHGELFF; CDR3nt: TGTGCCAGCGGGGAGAACAGGGCCACAGGCCACGGGGAGCTGTTTTTT
abundance: many; d_gene: NA; len: 14; v_gene: TRBV7-9; j_gene: TRBJ2-1; CDR3aa: CASSLDSGHNEQFF; CDR3nt: TGTGCCAGCAGCTTAGATAGTGGTCACAATGAGCAGTTCTTC
abundance: NA; d_gene: TRBD2; len: 15; v_gene: TRBV27; j_gene: TRBJ2-7; CDR3aa: CASSDTSGTPREQYF; CDR3nt: TGTGCCAGCAGTGATACTAGCGGGACACCGCGCGAGCAGTACTTC
abundance: many; d_gene: TRBD1; len: 13; v_gene: TRBV24-1; j_gene: TRBJ2-5; CDR3aa: CATSGQGAETQYF; CDR3nt: TGTGCCACCAGCGGACAGGGGGCTGAGACCCAGTACTTC
abundance: many; d_gene: NA; len: 15; v_gene: TRBV18; j_gene: TRBJ1-3; CDR3aa: CASSEQQSSGNTIYF; CDR3nt: TGTGCCAGCTCGGAACAACAGAGCTCTGGAAACACCATATATTTT
abundance: many; d_gene: NA; len: 14; v_gene: TRBV28; j_gene: TRBJ2-5; CDR3aa: CASSLPDSHETQYF; CDR3nt: TGTGCCAGCAGCCTCCCAGACAGCCATGAGACCCAGTACTTC
abundance: many; d_gene: NA; len: 14; v_gene: TRBV27; j_gene: TRBJ1-2; CDR3aa: CASSLRTGGSGYTF; CDR3nt: TGTGCCAGCAGTTTAAGGACGGGGGGAAGTGGCTACACCTTC
abundance: many; d_gene: NA; len: 18; v_gene: TRBV7-2; j_gene: TRBJ2-1; CDR3aa: CASSLGNRLERNMNEQFF; CDR3nt: TGTGCCAGCAGCTTAGGGAACAGACTAGAACGGAACATGAATGAGCAGTTCTTC
abundance: few; d_gene: NA; len: 14; v_gene: TRBV29-1; j_gene: TRBJ1-1; CDR3aa: CSVEAPGLNTEAFF; CDR3nt: TGCAGCGTTGAAGCGCCGGGCCTGAACACTGAAGCTTTCTTT
abundance: many; d_gene: NA; len: 15; v_gene: TRBV4-1; j_gene: TRBJ2-3; CDR3aa: CASSQEGRSTDTQYF; CDR3nt: TGCGCCAGCAGCCAAGAAGGGCGGAGCACAGATACGCAGTATTTT
abundance: many; d_gene: NA; len: 13; v_gene: TRBV5-5; j_gene: TRBJ2-5; CDR3aa: CASSLQGMETQYF; CDR3nt: TGTGCCAGCAGCTTACAGGGTATGGAGACCCAGTACTTC
abundance: NA; d_gene: NA; len: 14; v_gene: TRBV5-1; j_gene: TRBJ2-7; CDR3aa: CASSLGAVRYEQYF; CDR3nt: TGCGCCAGCAGCTTGGGGGCAGTGCGCTACGAGCAGTACTTC
abundance: many; d_gene: NA; len: 17; v_gene: TRBV6-5; j_gene: TRBJ2-3; CDR3aa: CASSSITDQRNTDTQYF; CDR3nt: TGTGCCAGCAGTTCAATAACCGACCAGAGAAACACAGATACGCAGTATTTT
abundance: many; d_gene: TRBD1; len: 16; v_gene: TRBV7-9; j_gene: TRBJ1-4; CDR3aa: CASSLGRGQTNEKLFF; CDR3nt: TGTGCCAGCAGCTTAGGAAGGGGACAGACAAATGAAAAACTGTTTTTT
abundance: many; d_gene: NA; len: 16; v_gene: TRBV10-3; j_gene: TRBJ2-1; CDR3aa: CAISESSTGVLREQFF; CDR3nt: TGTGCCATCAGTGAGTCCTCAACGGGAGTGCTGAGAGAGCAGTTCTTC
abundance: many; d_gene: NA; len: 14; v_gene: TRBV11-2; j_gene: TRBJ2-1; CDR3aa: CASSHPGRANEQFF; CDR3nt: TGTGCCAGCAGCCATCCGGGCAGGGCGAATGAGCAGTTCTTC
abundance: many; d_gene: NA; len: 12; v_gene: TRBV18; j_gene: TRBJ2-7; CDR3aa: CASSPRDDEQYF; CDR3nt: TGTGCCAGCTCACCTCGGGACGACGAGCAGTACTTC
abundance: NA; d_gene: NA; len: 16; v_gene: TRBV14; j_gene: TRBJ1-1; CDR3aa: CASSPRDGISNTEAFF; CDR3nt: TGTGCCAGCAGCCCTCGGGACGGTATATCGAACACTGAAGCTTTCTTT